This T cell receptor (beta chain) was captured by sequencing in a study of regulatory T cells in long-lasting Graves disease. As to time point: newly diagnosed GD, antithyroid drugs for less than 3 months. Isolated PBMC RNA provided the starting material for the TCR library. This clonotype was counted ten times or more. What it binds is unknown. Researchers made TCR beta libraries by using iRepertoire HTBI primers and running Arm-PCR on CDR3 regions. TCRdb reprocessed the multiplex PCR reads with MiXCR, giving one entry per CDR3 protein. Of more than 300,000 distinct CDR3 sequences listed, about 10% are singletons. The V end was cut by 0 bases, the J end by 2 bases, with 11 bases between. The CDR3 covers 16 residues. Germline loops: CDR1 SGHDN, CDR2 FVKESK. Study results and caveats: Persistent Graves' patients showed less TCR diversity than newly diagnosed patients showed. Persistent disease samples used TRBV28, TRBJ1-2 and TRBJ2-5 preferentially.

The sample also formed part of further work on T cells in Graves' hyperthyroidism and ophthalmopathy. That investigation notes: Separating ophthalmopathy from stable hyperthyroidism was achieved by a 13 V-J model. In validation, the model predicted ophthalmopathy. These predictions came a median roughly seven months before onset.

The TCR sequence derives from a woman aged 18-30 years with Graves disease. This chain connects TRBV14 to TRBJ1-3, with D perhaps matching TRBD1 (6 bases). The sequencing here drew on peripheral blood mononuclear cells (PBMCs), taken at new diagnosis, from a patient treated with antithyroid drugs. The CDR3 region has the DNA TGTGCCAGCAGCCAAGATTTGTACAGGGCTGGAAACACCATATATTTT. Amino acids: CASSQDLYRAGNTIYF.